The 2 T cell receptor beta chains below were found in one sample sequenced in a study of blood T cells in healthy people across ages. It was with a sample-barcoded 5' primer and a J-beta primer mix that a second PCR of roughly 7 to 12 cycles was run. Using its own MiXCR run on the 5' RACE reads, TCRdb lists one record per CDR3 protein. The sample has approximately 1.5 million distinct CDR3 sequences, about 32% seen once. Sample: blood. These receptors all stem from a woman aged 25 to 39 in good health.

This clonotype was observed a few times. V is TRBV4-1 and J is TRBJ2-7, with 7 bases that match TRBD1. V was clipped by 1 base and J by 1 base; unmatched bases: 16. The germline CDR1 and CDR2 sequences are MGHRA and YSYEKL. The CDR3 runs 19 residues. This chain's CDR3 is CASSQVLNDRAEGSYEQYF. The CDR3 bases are TGCGCCAGCAGCCAAGTCCTCAATGACAGGGCCGAAGGGTCCTACGAGCAGTACTTC.

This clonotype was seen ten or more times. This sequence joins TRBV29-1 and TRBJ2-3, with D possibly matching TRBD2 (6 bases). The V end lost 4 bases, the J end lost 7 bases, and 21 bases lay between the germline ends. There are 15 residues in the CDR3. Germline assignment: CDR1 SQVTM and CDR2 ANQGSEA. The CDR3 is CSVGRRGTQRYTQYF. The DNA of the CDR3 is TGCAGCGTTGGGAGGCGCGGGACCCAGAGATATACGCAGTATTTT.